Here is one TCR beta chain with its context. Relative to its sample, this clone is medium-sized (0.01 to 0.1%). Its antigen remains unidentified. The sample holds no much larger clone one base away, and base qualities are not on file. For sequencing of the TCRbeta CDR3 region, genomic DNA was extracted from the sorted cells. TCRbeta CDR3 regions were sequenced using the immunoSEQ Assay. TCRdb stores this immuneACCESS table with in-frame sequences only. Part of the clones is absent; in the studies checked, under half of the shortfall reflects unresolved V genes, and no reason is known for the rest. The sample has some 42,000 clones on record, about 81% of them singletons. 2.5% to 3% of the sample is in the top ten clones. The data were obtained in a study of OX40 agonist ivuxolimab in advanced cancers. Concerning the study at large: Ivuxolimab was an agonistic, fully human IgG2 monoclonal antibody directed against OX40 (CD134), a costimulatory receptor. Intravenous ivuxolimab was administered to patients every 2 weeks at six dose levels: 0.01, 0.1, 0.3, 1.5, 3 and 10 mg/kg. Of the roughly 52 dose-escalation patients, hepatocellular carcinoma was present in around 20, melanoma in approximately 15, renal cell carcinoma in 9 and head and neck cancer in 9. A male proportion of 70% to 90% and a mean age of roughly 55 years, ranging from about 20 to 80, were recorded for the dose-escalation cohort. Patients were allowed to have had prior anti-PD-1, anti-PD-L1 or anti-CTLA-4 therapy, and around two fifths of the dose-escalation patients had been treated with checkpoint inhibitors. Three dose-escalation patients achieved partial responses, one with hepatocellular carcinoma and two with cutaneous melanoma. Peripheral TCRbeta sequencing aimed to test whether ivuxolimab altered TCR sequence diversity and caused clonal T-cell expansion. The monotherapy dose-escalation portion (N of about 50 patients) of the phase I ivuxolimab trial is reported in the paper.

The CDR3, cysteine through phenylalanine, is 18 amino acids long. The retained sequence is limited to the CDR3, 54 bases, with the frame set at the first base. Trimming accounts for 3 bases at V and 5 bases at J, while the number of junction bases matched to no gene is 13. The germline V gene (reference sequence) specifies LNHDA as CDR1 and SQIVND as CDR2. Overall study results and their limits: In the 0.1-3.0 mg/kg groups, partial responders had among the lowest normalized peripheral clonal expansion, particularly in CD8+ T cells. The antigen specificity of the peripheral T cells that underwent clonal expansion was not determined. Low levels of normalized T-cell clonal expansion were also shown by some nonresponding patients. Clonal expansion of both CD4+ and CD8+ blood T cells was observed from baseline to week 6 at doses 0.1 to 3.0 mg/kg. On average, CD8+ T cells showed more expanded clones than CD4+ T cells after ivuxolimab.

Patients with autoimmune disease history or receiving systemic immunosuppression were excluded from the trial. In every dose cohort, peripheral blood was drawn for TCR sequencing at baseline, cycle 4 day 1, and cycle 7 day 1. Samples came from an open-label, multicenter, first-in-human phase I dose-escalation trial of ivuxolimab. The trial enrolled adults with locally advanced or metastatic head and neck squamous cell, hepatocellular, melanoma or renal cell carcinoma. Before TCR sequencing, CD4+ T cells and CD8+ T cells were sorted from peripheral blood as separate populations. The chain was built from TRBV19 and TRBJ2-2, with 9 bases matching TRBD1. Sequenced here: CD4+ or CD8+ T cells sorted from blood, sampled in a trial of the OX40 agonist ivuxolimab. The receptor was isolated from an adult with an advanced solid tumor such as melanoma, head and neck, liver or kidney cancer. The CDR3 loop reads CASSIGPGTGSRTGELFF. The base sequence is TGTGCCAGTAGTATCGGTCCCGGGACAGGGTCGAGGACCGGGGAGCTGTTTTTT.